Listed here are 26 T cell receptor beta chains from one sample, sequenced in a study of identical twins (dated by TCRdb to about 2016). Library generation was performed with 5' RACE. These reads were obtained on an Illumina HiSeq 2000. TCRdb itself trimmed the public reads at Q25 with fastp, ran MiXCR and retained productive beta chains. Each entry merges the rows of one CDR3 protein and shows their most common DNA and genes. The sample table lists 1,800,000 or so distinct CDR3 sequences, 25% to 35% of them with a count of one. Approximately 0.29% of the sample lies in the top ten. Sample: cord blood. These receptor sequences come from a newborn girl in good health.

The chain uses TRBV18 and TRBJ1-5, with TRBD1 as a possible D gene (5 bases). Germline CDR1 reads KGHSH; CDR2 reads LQKENI. This CDR3 spans 15 amino acids. The V end was cut by 3 bases, the J end by 0 bases, with 9 bases between. CDR3 loop: CASSPTAYSNQPQHF. In nucleotides, the CDR3 is TGTGCCAGCTCACCGACAGCTTATAGCAATCAGCCCCAGCATTTT.

This clonotype was seen only a few times. The chain employs TRBV29-1 and TRBJ1-2; the match to TRBD1 covers 9 bases. CDR1 and CDR2 from the germline V gene are SQVTM and ANQGSEA. Germline trimming cut 7 bases from V and 6 bases from J; bases unmatched to any gene: 9. The CDR3 length is 13 residues. CDR3 DNA: TGCAGCGGGGTCCGGGACAGGGATAATGGCTACACCTTC. Protein: CSGVRDRDNGYTF.

The chain carries TRBV29-1 and TRBJ2-1; D is perhaps TRBD2 (5 bases). This CDR3 comprises 13 residues. Trimming cost V 7 bases and J 4 bases, with 14 bases left between them. Germline V gene data show CDR1 as SQVTM and CDR2 as ANQGSEA. For the CDR3, the DNA is TGCAGCGCCGAGGGTGGATATTACAATGAGCAGTTCTTC. The encoded protein is CSAEGGYYNEQFF.

This clonotype was seen a handful of times. For the CDR3, the DNA is TGTGCCAGCAGCTTACCCGCCCCTCGGGATACGCAGTATTTT. This codes for CASSLPAPRDTQYF. The rearrangement joins TRBV5-5 to TRBJ2-3; no definite D call. Trimming stripped 2 bases from V and 6 bases from J, with 13 bases between. From germline, CDR1 is SGHKS and CDR2 YYEKEE (reference sequence). CDR3 size: 14 residues.

The chain couples TRBV25-1 to TRBJ2-2; the D gene is possibly TRBD2 (5 bases). The CDR3 is 15 amino acids. Germline loops: CDR1 MGHDK, CDR2 SYGVNS. Trimming cost V 3 bases and J 2 bases, with 10 bases left between them. CDR3 bases: TGTGCCAGCAGTGACGCCAGCGGCAACACCGGGGAGCTGTTTTTT. Protein sequence: CASSDASGNTGELFF. Combining the CDR3 with reference TRBV25-1 and TRBJ2-2 gives the whole variable domain EADIYQTPRYLVIGTGKKITLECSQTMGHDKMYWYQQDPGMELHLIHYSYGVNSTEKGDLSSESTVSRIRTEHFPLTLESARPSHTSQYLCASSDASGNTGELFFGEGSRLTVL.

The chain has TRBV25-1 and TRBJ2-2, with D possibly matching TRBD1 (6 bases). The CDR3 spans 14 residues. The germline gives CDR1 MGHDK, CDR2 SYGVNS. Between the trimmed V and J ends, which lost 1 base and 7 bases, there was a span of 10 bases. The CDR3 DNA sequence: TGTGCCAGCAGTGAATCAGGGGCGGGCGGGGAGCTGTTTTTT. Its translation: CASSESGAGGELFF.

This clonotype was detected ten times or more. The chain carries TRBV27 and TRBJ1-5, with 10 bases identical to TRBD1. There are 15 residues in the CDR3. CDR1 MNHEY and CDR2 SMNVEV come from the germline V gene (reference sequence). Losses at the gene ends were 5 bases for V and 4 bases for J; bases not matched to a gene: 5. The CDR3 bases are TGTGCCAGCAGTATCCGGACAGGGGGGAATCAGCCCCAGCATTTT. This codes for CASSIRTGGNQPQHF.

With regard to this clonotype: This may be a read error, as it is one base from a much larger clone. The chain carries TRBV11-2 and TRBJ2-5; D unresolved. The CDR3 spans 15 residues. Germline V gives CDR1 SGHAT, CDR2 FQNNGV. V lost 3 bases and J 3 bases, leaving 14 bases between the germline ends. The chain's CDR3 is CASSFSCSEKETQYF. As DNA, the CDR3 is TGTGCCAGCAGCTTTTCATGTTCAGAGAAAGAGACCCAGTACTTC.

This clonotype was seen more than once but under ten times. The chain is built from TRBV2 and TRBJ2-7; TRBD1 might be the D (6 bases). Trimming left V 3 bases short and J 3 bases short, with 30 bases between. The CDR3 covers 20 residues. The germline CDR1 and CDR2 sequences are SNHLY and FYNNEI. In nucleotides, the CDR3 is TGTGCCAGCAGTGACCTACATCTAAAGCACGCACAGGGCCTCAACTACGAGCAGTACTTC. It translates to CASSDLHLKHAQGLNYEQYF.

A few counts support this clonotype. This chain uses TRBV9 with TRBJ1-2, with D maybe TRBD1 (6 bases). Germline V gene sequence: CDR1 SGDLS, CDR2 YYNGEE. This CDR3 is built from 14 residues. The V end was cut by 4 bases, the J end by 8 bases, with 18 bases between. CDR3: CASSPSGGPRGYTF. Here the CDR3 DNA reads TGTGCCAGCAGCCCTAGCGGGGGCCCTCGCGGCTACACCTTC.

This clonotype was recorded at least ten times. V and J are TRBV28 and TRBJ2-1; possibly TRBD1 for D (5 bases). The CDR3 extends over 12 amino acids. Trimming left V 6 bases short and J 7 bases short, with 10 bases between. Germline CDR1 and CDR2: MDHEN and SYDVKM. Written as DNA, the CDR3 is TGTGCCAGCAGGCCTTACAGGAATGAGCAGTTCTTC. Amino acid sequence: CASRPYRNEQFF. The full variable domain, with the rest looked up from reference TRBV28 and TRBJ2-1, is DVKVTQSSRYLVKRTGEKVFLECVQDMDHENMFWYRQDPGLGLRLIYFSYDVKMKEKGDIPEGYSVSREKKERFSLILESASTNQTSMYLCASRPYRNEQFFGPGTRLTVL.

This clonotype was found a few times. This chain connects TRBV20-1 to TRBJ1-2; TRBD1 matches at 10 bases. Germline CDR1 DFQATT, CDR2 SNEGSKA (reference sequence). This CDR3 has 15 amino acids. The V gene end was trimmed by 6 bases and the J gene end by 2 bases; junction bases not matched to a gene: 9. Written as DNA, the CDR3 is TGCAGTGCCACTAACAGACAGGGGGCGAACTATGGCTACACCTTC. Translated, it gives CSATNRQGANYGYTF.

The chain has TRBV20-1 and TRBJ2-3; 10 positions agree with TRBD2. Germline V gene data show CDR1 as DFQATT and CDR2 as SNEGSKA (reference sequence). V gave up 4 bases and J gave up 0 bases; unmatched junction bases: 16. This CDR3 spans 19 amino acids. Written as DNA, the CDR3 is TGCAGTGCTAATAGGGCGTTCTGGACTAGCGGTACTAGCACAGATACGCAGTATTTT. Encoded protein: CSANRAFWTSGTSTDTQYF.

V is TRBV12-3 or TRBV12-4 and J is TRBJ1-5; the D gene is possibly TRBD1 (5 bases). The CDR3 is 17 amino acids. The V end lost 6 bases, the J end lost 3 bases, and 21 bases lay between the germline ends. The CDR3 protein is CASSTWDLLRVNQPQHF. CDR3 in DNA: TGTGCCAGCAGCACATGGGACCTACTGAGGGTCAATCAGCCCCAGCATTTT.

The rearrangement joins TRBV20-1 to TRBJ1-2; 11 nucleotides align to TRBD1. This CDR3 region has 14 residues. Trimming took 1 base from V and 4 from J; bases not matched to a gene: 2. The germline gives CDR1 DFQATT, CDR2 SNEGSKA (reference sequence). DNA of the CDR3: TGCAGTGCTAGAGGGGGGACAGGGGGCTATGGCTACACCTTC. Amino acids: CSARGGTGGYGYTF.

This clonotype was seen a handful of times. The chain employs TRBV7-9 and TRBJ2-3, with 8 positions matching TRBD2. The germline V gene encodes CDR1 SEHNR and CDR2 FQNEAQ (reference sequence). This CDR3 has 17 amino acids. V gave up 2 bases and J gave up 2 bases; unmatched junction bases: 9. Here the CDR3 reads CASSLWPRGDDTDTQYF. DNA of the CDR3: TGTGCCAGCAGCTTATGGCCGCGGGGGGACGACACAGATACGCAGTATTTT.

The table lists this clonotype with a few counts. The rearrangement joins TRBV20-1 to TRBJ2-7; possibly TRBD2 for D (6 bases). The germline V gene has CDR1 DFQATT and CDR2 SNEGSKA (reference sequence). Trimming pared 6 bases from V and 1 base from J, leaving 22 bases between. The CDR3 is made up of 16 amino acids. CDR3 DNA sequence: TGCAGTGCCAAAGAGGGACTCCCTAAACTTTCCTACGAGCAGTACTTC. It encodes CSAKEGLPKLSYEQYF.

V usage is TRBV6-1 and J usage is TRBJ1-5, with D perhaps matching TRBD1 (5 bases). Trimming removed 3 bases from V and 2 bases from J, with 8 bases in between. Germline V gene sequence: CDR1 MNHNS, CDR2 SASEGT. This CDR3 region has 14 residues. The CDR3 nucleotides read TGTGCCAGCAGTGATACACAGGGCAATCAGCCCCAGCATTTT. It is translated as CASSDTQGNQPQHF.

The chain recombines TRBV5-4 with TRBJ1-2, with TRBD1 as a possible D gene (6 bases). V was cut by 1 base and J by 8 bases, with 12 bases left in between. CDR3 length: 13 residues. The V gene's germline CDR1 is SGHNT and CDR2 YYREEE (reference sequence). CDR3: CASSLTGAQGYTF. DNA of the CDR3: TGTGCCAGCAGCTTGACGGGGGCGCAAGGCTACACCTTC.

This clonotype was found a few times. The rearrangement uses TRBV5-1 and TRBJ2-7; TRBD1 agrees at 7 bases. This CDR3 spans 14 amino acids. The V gene's germline CDR1 is SGHRS and CDR2 YFSETQ. The V gene end was trimmed by 9 bases and the J gene end by 0 bases; junction bases not matched to a gene: 9. In nucleotides, the CDR3 is TGCGCCACCTTTCCTGGGGACAGCTCCTACGAGCAGTACTTC. This translates into CATFPGDSSYEQYF.

The table lists this clonotype with a few counts. The chain has TRBV7-2 and TRBJ2-3; D is perhaps TRBD1 (6 bases). V was cut by 5 bases and J by 2 bases, with 14 bases left in between. Germline V gives CDR1 SGHTA, CDR2 FQGNSA. CDR3 length equals 15 residues. The CDR3 DNA reads as TGTGCCAGCAGCGGACCCGGGACAATCACAGATACGCAGTATTTT. Translated: CASSGPGTITDTQYF.

V and J are TRBV6-1 and TRBJ1-5; no clear D. Trimming removed 4 bases at V and 6 bases at J, with 4 bases between. Germline V CDR1 and CDR2: MNHNS, SASEGT. This CDR3 is 11 amino acids long. CDR3 coding DNA: TGTGCCAGCAGTGCATCTCAGCCCCAGCATTTT. This codes for CASSASQPQHF.

J is TRBJ2-4 and V is TRBV21-1; TRBD2, as called in the table, went unchecked against the DNA. TRBV21-1 is a pseudogene segment. The CDR3 runs to 20 residues. The CDR3 region is CASSKLGREDLEGAKNIQYF. Written as DNA, the CDR3 is TGTGCCAGCAGCAAATTAGGGCGGGAGGATCTAGAAGGGGCCAAAAACATTCAGTACTTC.

V gene TRBV12-3 or TRBV12-4 combines with J gene TRBJ2-5; the match to TRBD1 covers 7 bases. Trimming cost V 4 bases and J 4 bases; bases outside gene matches: 9. The CDR3 contains 15 residues. The CDR3 is CASSYVSTGRETQYF. The CDR3 DNA follows: TGTGCCAGCAGTTATGTCTCGACAGGGCGAGAGACCCAGTACTTC.

This clonotype was counted ten times or more. The rearrangement uses TRBV4-2 and TRBJ2-5; D is ambiguous. The CDR3 is 13 amino acids. The germline gives CDR1 LGHNA, CDR2 YNFKEQ. V was trimmed by 1 base and J by 4 bases, leaving 7 bases between them. The CDR3 reads CASSQAVGETQYF. DNA for the CDR3: TGTGCCAGCAGCCAAGCAGTGGGAGAGACCCAGTACTTC.

In its sample, this clonotype was seen a few times. This chain connects TRBV7-2 to TRBJ2-3, with D possibly matching TRBD2 (6 bases). The germline V and J ends were trimmed by 6 bases and 4 bases, with 11 bases remaining between them. The CDR3 sequence is 13 residues long. Germline V gene lookup returns CDR1 SGHTA and CDR2 FQGNSA. The CDR3 bases are TGTGCCAGCAGGCGCCGACTAGCAGATACGCAGTATTTT. Translation gives CASRRRLADTQYF.